A single sample gave rise to the 25 T cell receptor beta chains below, sequenced in a study of shared clonotypes between healthy human individuals. Measured with immunoSEQ multiplex PCR; TCRdb has only the in-frame clones, and not every one. The sample consists of about 980,000 clones, approximately 80% of them appearing once. The sequenced material came from memory CD4+ T cells sorted from blood. Specified subset: CD45RA-negative fraction. The receptors were sampled from a man aged 18 to 30 in good health.

The chain uses TRBV10-3 and TRBJ1-1; possible D gene TRBD1, 5 bases. Germline-derived CDR1 and CDR2 are ENHRY and SYGVKD. This CDR3 is built from 14 residues. Trimming pared 4 bases from V and 2 bases from J, leaving 11 bases between. The CDR3 spells CAISAEGSNTEAFF. Written as DNA, the CDR3 is TGTGCCATCAGTGCGGAGGGGTCAAACACTGAAGCTTTCTTT.

The chain is built from TRBV7-9 and TRBJ2-1, with TRBD2 as a possible D gene (5 bases). V was shortened by 3 bases and J by 9 bases, with 18 bases between the two germline ends. Germline V gene lookup returns CDR1 SEHNR and CDR2 FQNEAQ (reference sequence). This CDR3 contains 15 residues. CDR3 protein: CASSLSGRGFGEQFF. CDR3 nucleotides: TGTGCCAGCAGCTTGAGTGGGAGAGGATTCGGTGAGCAGTTCTTC.

The rearrangement joins TRBV29-1 to TRBJ2-1, with D tentatively TRBD2 (6 bases). The CDR3 length is 14 residues. Per germline, CDR1 SQVTM and CDR2 ANQGSEA. Between the trimmed V and J ends, which lost 3 bases and 0 bases, there was a span of 9 bases. CDR3 bases: TGCAGCGTTGATAACGGGAGCTCCTACAATGAGCAGTTCTTC. Its protein is CSVDNGSSYNEQFF.

There are a few counts of this clone. The gene calls are TRBV7-2 and TRBJ2-4; 9 bases are shared with TRBD1. Germline CDR1 and CDR2: SGHTA and FQGNSA. Germline trimming cut 3 bases from V and 7 bases from J; bases unmatched to any gene: 10. The CDR3 has 16 residues. The CDR3 sequence is CASSLGTGYGGNIQYF. CDR3 bases: TGTGCCAGCAGCTTGGGGACAGGGTACGGCGGGAACATTCAGTACTTC.

The chain employs TRBV5-4 and TRBJ2-1; 14 nucleotides align to TRBD2. The V gene end was trimmed by 5 bases and the J gene end by 1 base; junction bases not matched to a gene: 5. CDR1 is SGHNT, CDR2 YYREEE, per germline (reference sequence). The CDR3 is 17 residues long. CDR3 sequence reads: CASRKTSGRGSYNEQFF. CDR3 nucleotide sequence: TGTGCCAGCAGGAAGACTAGCGGGAGGGGGTCCTACAATGAGCAGTTCTTC.

The table lists this clone with many counts. The same CDR3 is also encoded by other DNA sequences in this sample. This chain uses TRBV30 with TRBJ2-1, with D possibly matching TRBD1 (5 bases). V lost 2 bases and J 6 bases, leaving 8 bases between the germline ends. This CDR3 spans 12 amino acids. In germline, CDR1 is GTSNPN, CDR2 SVGIG (reference sequence). CDR3 nucleotide sequence: TGTGCCTGGAGTTTTAGGGGCAATGAGCAGTTCTTC. This translates into CAWSFRGNEQFF.

This chain connects TRBV5-4 to TRBJ2-3, with D possibly TRBD1 on 6 matching bases. The CDR3 totals 15 residues. The germline gives CDR1 SGHNT, CDR2 YYREEE (reference sequence). Trimming shortened V by 4 bases and J by 4 bases, and 16 bases separated the two germline ends. CDR3 sequence: CASSKGQYQADTQYF. DNA for the CDR3: TGTGCCAGCAGCAAGGGACAATATCAAGCAGATACGCAGTATTTT. The whole variable domain, filled in from reference TRBV5-4 and TRBJ2-3, reads ETGVTQSPTHLIKTRGQQVTLRCSSQSGHNTVSWYQQALGQGPQFIFQYYREEENGRGNFPPRFSGLQFPNYSSELNVNALELDDSALYLCASSKGQYQADTQYFGPGTRLTVL.

Regarding this clone: This sample also contains other DNA sequences that code for the same CDR3. The chain is built from TRBV5-1 and TRBJ2-7; a possible D gene is TRBD2 (6 bases). The CDR3 is 14 amino acids. Germline loops: CDR1 SGHRS, CDR2 YFSETQ. Trimming took 0 bases from V and 3 from J, leaving 10 bases between them. The CDR3 nucleotides are TGCGCCAGCAGCTTGGAAGGTAGCGGCTACGAGCAGTACTTC. It codes for CASSLEGSGYEQYF. Combining the CDR3 with reference TRBV5-1 and TRBJ2-7 gives the whole variable domain KAGVTQTPRYLIKTRGQQVTLSCSPISGHRSVSWYQQTPGQGLQFLFEYFSETQRNKGNFPGRFSGRQFSNSRSEMNVSTLELGDSALYLCASSLEGSGYEQYFGPGTRLTVT.

The J gene is TRBJ2-6, the V gene TRBV27; unclear D gene. The V gene lost 3 bases and the J gene lost 1 base, with 7 bases spanning the gap. This CDR3 has 15 amino acids. Germline V CDR1 and CDR2: MNHEY, SMNVEV (reference sequence). CDR3 sequence reads: CASSLFPSGANVLTF. The CDR3 bases are TGTGCCAGCAGTTTGTTCCCTTCTGGGGCCAACGTCCTGACTTTC.

The V and J genes are TRBV5-4 and TRBJ2-1; D unresolved. Between the trimmed V and J ends, which lost 0 bases and 4 bases, there was a span of 5 bases. Germline-derived CDR1 and CDR2 are SGHNT and YYREEE (reference sequence). There are 13 residues in the CDR3. The CDR3 sequence is CASSLALYNEQFF. In DNA form, the CDR3 reads TGTGCCAGCAGCTTGGCTCTTTACAATGAGCAGTTCTTC.

This clone has only one observation. The chain recombines TRBV7-9 with TRBJ2-7; D perhaps matches TRBD2 (5 bases). This CDR3 has 12 amino acids. V gave up 5 bases and J gave up 3 bases, with 8 bases separating them. Germline V gives CDR1 SEHNR, CDR2 FQNEAQ (reference sequence). CDR3 coding DNA: TGTGCCAGCAGCCGAACTAGCTACGAGCAGTACTTC. Translating it yields CASSRTSYEQYF.

The CDR3 sequence is CASSLAGGTDTQYF. CDR3 nucleotide sequence: TGTGCCAGCAGCTTAGCGGGGGGAACAGATACGCAGTATTTT. The gene calls are TRBV7-8 and TRBJ2-3; D perhaps matches TRBD2 (6 bases). V was cut by 0 bases and J by 3 bases, with 7 bases left in between. The CDR3 extends over 14 amino acids. The germline V gene encodes CDR1 SGHVS and CDR2 FQNEAQ.

This clone was counted a single time. The genes are TRBV6-5 and TRBJ2-2; no reliable D call. This CDR3 contains 11 residues. Germline CDR1 reads MNHEY; CDR2 reads SVGAGI. V gave up 5 bases and J gave up 5 bases, with 3 bases separating them. CDR3 protein: CASSQTGELFF. The CDR3 region has the DNA TGTGCCAGCAGTCAAACCGGGGAGCTGTTTTTT.

This clone was seen a few times. The rearrangement links TRBV5-6 to TRBJ1-1; D is perhaps TRBD1 (6 bases). CDR3 length equals 15 residues. The germline V gene has CDR1 SGHDT and CDR2 YYEEEE. V lost 2 bases and J 1 base, leaving 12 bases between the germline ends. CDR3 residues: CASSFGQIQNTEAFF. DNA of the CDR3: TGTGCCAGCAGCTTCGGACAGATCCAGAACACTGAAGCTTTCTTT.

A few counts support this clone. The V and J genes are TRBV9 and TRBJ1-1, with unresolved D. Trimming took 0 bases from V and 6 from J, leaving 18 bases between them. This CDR3 comprises 16 residues. Germline loops: CDR1 SGDLS, CDR2 YYNGEE. CDR3 loop: CASSVEAGLKGSEAFF. DNA for the CDR3: TGTGCCAGCAGCGTAGAGGCGGGTCTGAAGGGTTCTGAAGCTTTCTTT.

This chain joins TRBV28 and TRBJ1-1, with D possibly TRBD1 on 6 matching bases. The V end lost 5 bases, the J end lost 0 bases, and 16 bases lay between the germline ends. The CDR3 runs 16 residues. The germline V gene has CDR1 MDHEN and CDR2 SYDVKM. CDR3 DNA sequence: TGTGCCAGCAGTCCCGGACAGATCCTCTTGAACACTGAAGCTTTCTTT. Translated: CASSPGQILLNTEAFF.

V usage is TRBV5-1 and J usage is TRBJ2-3; D is unresolved. This CDR3 spans 12 amino acids. Trimming left V 1 base short and J 5 bases short, with 5 bases between. The V gene's germline CDR1 is SGHRS and CDR2 YFSETQ. CDR3 nucleotide sequence: TGCGCCAGCAGCTTGTCAGGAGATACGCAGTATTTT. Amino acid sequence: CASSLSGDTQYF.

As concerns this clone: A much larger clone differs from this one at a single base, so this may be a read error. V and J are TRBV2 and TRBJ1-1, with 10 bases identical to TRBD1. Per the germline V gene, CDR1 is SNHLY and CDR2 is FYNNEI. The CDR3 covers 14 residues. With 6 bases clipped from V and 1 base from J, the junction kept 2 bases outside the gene matches. The DNA of the CDR3 is TGTGCCAGCAGCTGGGACAGGGGGAACACTGAAGCTTTCTTT. As protein: CASSWDRGNTEAFF.

Here the CDR3 reads CASSLIQGSNEKLFF. CDR3 DNA: TGCGCCAGCAGCTTGATACAGGGATCTAATGAAAAACTGTTTTTT. The V and J genes are TRBV5-1 and TRBJ1-4, with a possible D match to TRBD1 (6 bases). Germline lookup yields CDR1 SGHRS and CDR2 YFSETQ. V was shortened by 1 base and J by 3 bases, with 10 bases between the two germline ends. This CDR3 spans 15 amino acids.

With respect to this clone: The junction does not match germline at one end; this may be a read error. The CDR3, as DNA: TGTGCTAGCAGCCCACGAGCGGGGGGGACCGGGGAGCTGTTTTTT. Translating it yields CASSPRAGGTGELFF. The chain uses TRBV7-7 and TRBJ2-2; TRBD2 aligns across 10 bases. This CDR3 comprises 15 residues. Germline assignment: CDR1 SSHAT and CDR2 FNYEAQ (reference sequence).

To note about this clone: At the DNA level, this CDR3 is encoded by other sequences in the same sample as well. The chain couples TRBV28 to TRBJ2-7; the match to TRBD1 covers 7 bases. This CDR3 has 14 residues. Germline CDR1 reads MDHEN; CDR2 reads SYDVKM. V lost 6 bases, J lost 0 bases, and 5 bases stayed unmatched. In DNA form, the CDR3 reads TGTGCCAGCAGCCGGGACAGTCGCTCCTACGAGCAGTACTTC. It specifies CASSRDSRSYEQYF.

The rearrangement joins TRBV2 to TRBJ2-7, with 9 bases fitting TRBD2. This CDR3 is 15 amino acids long. Germline CDR1 reads SNHLY; CDR2 reads FYNNEI. V shed 2 bases, J shed 1 base, and the junction held 3 bases outside the gene matches. The DNA of the CDR3 is TGTGCCAGCAGTGAATCCAGCGGGAGGTCCTACGAGCAGTACTTC. Its translation: CASSESSGRSYEQYF.

This chain connects TRBV6-6 to TRBJ2-7, with 8 bases aligning to TRBD2. CDR1 is MNHNY and CDR2 is SVGAGI in the germline V gene (reference sequence). The CDR3 sequence is 15 residues long. J lost 1 base, V lost 2 bases, and 4 bases had no gene match. The CDR3 is CASSYPASGSYEQYF. CDR3 nucleotides: TGTGCCAGCAGTTACCCGGCTAGCGGGTCCTACGAGCAGTACTTC.

V is TRBV5-4 and J is TRBJ2-2; a possible D gene is TRBD2 (6 bases). This CDR3 contains 15 residues. From germline, CDR1 is SGHNT and CDR2 YYREEE (reference sequence). V lost 4 bases to trimming and J lost 6 bases, with 16 bases between them. DNA of the CDR3: TGTGCCAGCAGCAAGGAGGGCAGGGCGGCCGGGGAGCTGTTTTTT. Translated: CASSKEGRAAGELFF.

This chain joins TRBV7-9 and TRBJ2-3; 7 positions match TRBD1. This CDR3 is 16 amino acids long. Unmatched junction bases numbered 6, after V lost 2 bases and J lost 1 base. Germline V lookup: CDR1 SEHNR, CDR2 FQNEAQ (reference sequence). This chain's CDR3 is CASSLSDRPGTDTQYF. The CDR3 DNA reads TGTGCCAGCAGCTTATCGGACAGGCCCGGCACAGATACGCAGTATTTT.